The 12 T cell receptor beta chains reported below all come from one sample, sequenced in a study of T cell responses to AZD1222 COVID-19 vaccine. Profiled with immunoSEQ multiplex PCR; TCRdb holds only in-frame clones, not every one. The repertoire has fewer than 200,000 clones, approximately 94% of them found once; the top ten carry roughly 1.7%. The starting material was peripheral blood, obtained 28 days after the second AZD1222 dose. Receptors originate from an adult who received the AZD1222 COVID-19 vaccine.

The chain recombines TRBV10-1 with TRBJ1-5; 7 bases align to TRBD1. Trimming at V came to 6 bases and at J to 0 bases, leaving 11 bases not matched to a gene. This CDR3 has 17 residues. The germline gives CDR1 WNHNN, CDR2 SYGVQD (reference sequence). The chain's CDR3 is CASRQGLGQYSNQPQHF. CDR3 coding DNA: TGCGCCAGCAGGCAGGGGTTGGGACAGTATAGCAATCAGCCCCAGCATTTT.

This chain links TRBV7-6 with TRBJ1-3, with D unresolved. CDR1 SGHVS and CDR2 FNYEAQ come from the germline V gene. V dropped 1 base and J dropped 3 bases, with 4 bases sitting between them. There are 13 residues in the CDR3. CDR3 nucleotide sequence: TGTGCCAGCAGCTTAGGGGTTGGAAACACCATATATTTT. Residues: CASSLGVGNTIYF. Supplemented by reference TRBV7-6 and TRBJ1-3, the full variable domain reads GAGVSQSPRYKVTKRGQDVALRCDPISGHVSLYWYRQALGQGPEFLTYFNYEAQQDKSGLPNDRFSAERPEGSISTLTIQRTEQRDSAMYRCASSLGVGNTIYFGEGSWLTVV.

This sequence joins TRBV18 and TRBJ2-5; 9 nucleotides agree with TRBD1. The germline V gene has CDR1 KGHSH and CDR2 LQKENI. The CDR3 runs to 17 residues. The J segment lost 4 bases and the V segment lost 2 bases, leaving 11 bases of the junction unmatched. The CDR3 nucleotides read TGTGCCAGCTCACCAAATCCCGGGACAGGGAAGGGAGAGACCCAGTACTTC. It codes for CASSPNPGTGKGETQYF. Together with reference TRBV18 and TRBJ2-5, the CDR3 gives the full variable domain: NAGVMQNPRHLVRRRGQEARLRCSPMKGHSHVYWYRQLPEEGLKFMVYLQKENIIDESGMPKERFSAEFPKEGPSILRIQQVVRGDSAAYFCASSPNPGTGKGETQYFGPGTRLLVL.

As to this clone: At one boundary the junction diverges from the germline segment, which might be a read error. The rearrangement links TRBV28 to TRBJ1-6; 8 bases are a match to TRBD1. This CDR3 has 15 amino acids. Germline V gives CDR1 MDHEN, CDR2 SYDVKM. The CDR3 loop reads CASRGTGPSDSPLHF. The CDR3 nucleotides are TGTGCCAGCAGGGGGACAGGTCCCTCGGATTCACCCCTTCACTTT.

The V gene is TRBV6-4, the J gene TRBJ1-1; D unclear. Deletions cut 2 bases from V and 6 bases from J, with 4 bases between. CDR1 MRHNA and CDR2 SNTAGT come from the germline V gene. The CDR3 is 11 amino acids. Here the CDR3 reads CASSDAPEAFF. CDR3 DNA sequence: TGTGCCAGCAGTGACGCTCCTGAAGCTTTCTTT.

The V and J genes are TRBV5-1 and TRBJ2-3; D gene unclear. Germline V gives CDR1 SGHRS, CDR2 YFSETQ. The CDR3 runs 15 residues. V lost 0 bases to trimming and J lost 1 base, with 9 bases between them. Here the CDR3 reads CASSLEPAGTDTQYF. The DNA of the CDR3 is TGCGCCAGCAGCTTGGAGCCCGCGGGCACAGATACGCAGTATTTT.

The chain combines TRBV7-2 with TRBJ2-1; TRBD2 matches at 8 bases. The CDR3 spans 17 residues. From germline, CDR1 is SGHTA and CDR2 FQGNSA. Trimming cost V 2 bases and J 0 bases; bases outside gene matches: 6. This chain's CDR3 is CASSLSSGGPSYNEQFF. In DNA form, the CDR3 reads TGTGCCAGCAGCTTATCCAGCGGGGGACCCTCCTACAATGAGCAGTTCTTC.

J is TRBJ2-2 and V is TRBV5-8; 10 nucleotides align to TRBD2. J gave up 4 bases and V 2 bases, and 11 bases lay outside the gene matches. The CDR3 spans 18 residues. Germline CDR1 reads SGHTS; CDR2 reads YDEGEE. CDR3: CASSFTRLAGAFTGELFF. The DNA of the CDR3 is TGTGCCAGCAGCTTCACCCGCCTAGCGGGAGCTTTCACCGGGGAGCTGTTTTTT.

The chain links TRBV6-5 to TRBJ2-7, with TRBD1 matching 10 bases. The germline CDR1 and CDR2 sequences are MNHEY and SVGAGI. V was clipped by 6 bases and J by 13 bases; unmatched bases: 6. The CDR3 is 11 amino acids. The CDR3 reads CASRAGTGDYF. CDR3 DNA sequence: TGTGCCAGCAGAGCCGGGACAGGGGATTACTTC.

The chain joins TRBV7-8 to TRBJ1-5; 7 bases match TRBD1. This CDR3 is built from 15 residues. The V gene end was trimmed by 8 bases and the J gene end by 3 bases; junction bases not matched to a gene: 10. Germline CDR1 reads SGHVS; CDR2 reads FQNEAQ. CDR3: CASGRDRIFNQPQHF. CDR3 DNA: TGTGCCAGCGGGCGGGACAGAATCTTCAATCAGCCCCAGCATTTT.

The rearrangement links TRBV21-1 to TRBJ1-4. TRBV21-1 is shown as a pseudogene. This CDR3 has 8 residues. In nucleotides, the CDR3 is TGTGCCAGCCGGGGTCTGTTTTTT. Translated, it gives CASRGLFF.

This rearrangement joins TRBV27 to TRBJ1-5; no reliable D call. Germline V CDR1 and CDR2: MNHEY, SMNVEV (reference sequence). V lost 7 bases and J lost 6, with 13 bases in between. This CDR3 is 13 amino acids long. The CDR3 loop reads CASMLGRGQPQHF. CDR3 DNA: TGTGCCAGCATGCTCGGGAGAGGTCAGCCCCAGCATTTT.